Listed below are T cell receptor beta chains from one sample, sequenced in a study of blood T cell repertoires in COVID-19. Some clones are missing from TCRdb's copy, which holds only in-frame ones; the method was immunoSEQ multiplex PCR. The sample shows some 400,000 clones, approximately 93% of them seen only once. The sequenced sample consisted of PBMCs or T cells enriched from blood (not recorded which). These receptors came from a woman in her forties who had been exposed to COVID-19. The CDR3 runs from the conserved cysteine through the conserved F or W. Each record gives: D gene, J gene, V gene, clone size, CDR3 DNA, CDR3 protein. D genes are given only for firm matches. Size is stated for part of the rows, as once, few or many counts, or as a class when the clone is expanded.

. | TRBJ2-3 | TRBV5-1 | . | TGCGCCAGCAGCTTTGAGACAACAACAGATACGCAGTATTTT | CASSFETTTDTQYF
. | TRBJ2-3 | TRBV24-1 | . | TGTGCCACCAGTGACCCCACCGCGCGTCATGGAGATACGCAGTATTTT | CATSDPTARHGDTQYF
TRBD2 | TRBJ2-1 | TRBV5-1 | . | TGCGCCAGCAGCTTGAATTATGAGAAGCGGGGTCGGGGTGAGCAGTTCTTC | CASSLNYEKRGRGEQFF
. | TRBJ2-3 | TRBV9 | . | TGTGCCAGCAGGGGGGCGGGAGGCACAGATACGCAGTATTTT | CASRGAGGTDTQYF
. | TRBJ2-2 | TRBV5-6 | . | TGTGCCAGCAGCATGACCCGCGGGATATTAGCCTGGGAGCTGTTTTTT | CASSMTRGILAWELFF
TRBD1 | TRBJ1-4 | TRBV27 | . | TGTGCCAGCAGTTTATTCGGGACAGGGGTAGAAAAACTGTTTTTT | CASSLFGTGVEKLFF
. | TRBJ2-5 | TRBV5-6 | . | TGTGCCAGCAGCTTTCGAGGGACCCAGTACTTC | CASSFRGTQYF
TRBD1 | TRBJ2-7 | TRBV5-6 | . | TGTGCCAGCAGCTTAGGGGGCCAGGGCTACGAGCAGTACTTC | CASSLGGQGYEQYF
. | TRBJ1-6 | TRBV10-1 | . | TGCGCCAGCAGTTGGACCGGCGGGCCCCTCCACTTT | CASSWTGGPLHF
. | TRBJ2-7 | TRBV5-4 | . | TGTGCCAGCAGCACCCAGGGGTACGAGCAGTACTTC | CASSTQGYEQYF
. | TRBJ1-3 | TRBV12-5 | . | TGTGCTAGTGGTTTGGTAGGGGTTGGAAACACCATATATTTT | CASGLVGVGNTIYF
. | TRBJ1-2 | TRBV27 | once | TGTGCCAGCATCGCAATGACCGGACAGCAAGCTAACTATGGCTACACCTTC | CASIAMTGQQANYGYTF
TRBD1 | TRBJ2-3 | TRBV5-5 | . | TGTGCCAGCAGCCCGGAGGACAGGGGTGCAGATACGCAGTATTTT | CASSPEDRGADTQYF
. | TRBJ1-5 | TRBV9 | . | TGTGCCAGCAGCGAACAGGGTTTGGGTCAGCCCCAGCATTTT | CASSEQGLGQPQHF
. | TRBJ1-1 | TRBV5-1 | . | TGCGCCAGCAGCAGGGACACCAACACTGAAGCTTTCTTT | CASSRDTNTEAFF
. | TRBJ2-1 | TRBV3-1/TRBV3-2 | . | TGTGCCAGCAGCCAAGATCTGAGCTCCTACAATGAGCAGTTCTTC | CASSQDLSSYNEQFF
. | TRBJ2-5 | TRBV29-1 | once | TGCAGCGTGGAACGGGGTCAAGAGACCCAGTACTTC | CSVERGQETQYF
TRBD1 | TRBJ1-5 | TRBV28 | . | TGTGCCAGCAGTTTAAAACAGGGGGGCTCGGAGCATTTT | CASSLKQGGSEHF
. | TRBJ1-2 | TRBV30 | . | TGTGCCTGGAGGACACCTCCAGTTGGCTACACCTTC | CAWRTPPVGYTF
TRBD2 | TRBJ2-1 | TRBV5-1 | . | TGCGCCAGCAGCTTCAGCGGGGCCTCCTACAATGAGCAGTTCTTC | CASSFSGASYNEQFF
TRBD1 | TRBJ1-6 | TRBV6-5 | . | TGTGCCAGCAGTTACGGGACAGGGTCCGATAATTCACCCCTCCACTTT | CASSYGTGSDNSPLHF
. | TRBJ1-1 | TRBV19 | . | TGTGCCAGTAGTATACAGGGAGGTGTTAACACTGAAGCTTTCTTT | CASSIQGGVNTEAFF